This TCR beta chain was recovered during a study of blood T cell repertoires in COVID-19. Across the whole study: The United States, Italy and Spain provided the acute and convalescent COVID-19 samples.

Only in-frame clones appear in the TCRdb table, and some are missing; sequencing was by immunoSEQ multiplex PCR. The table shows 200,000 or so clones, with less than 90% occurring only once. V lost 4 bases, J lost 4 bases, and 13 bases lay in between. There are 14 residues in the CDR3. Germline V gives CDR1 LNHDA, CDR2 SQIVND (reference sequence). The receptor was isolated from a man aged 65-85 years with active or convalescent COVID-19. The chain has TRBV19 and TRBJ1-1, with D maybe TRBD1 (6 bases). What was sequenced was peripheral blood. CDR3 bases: TGTGCCAGTAGTACCGGACAGAGAGCCACTGAAGCTTTCTTT. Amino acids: CASSTGQRATEAFF.